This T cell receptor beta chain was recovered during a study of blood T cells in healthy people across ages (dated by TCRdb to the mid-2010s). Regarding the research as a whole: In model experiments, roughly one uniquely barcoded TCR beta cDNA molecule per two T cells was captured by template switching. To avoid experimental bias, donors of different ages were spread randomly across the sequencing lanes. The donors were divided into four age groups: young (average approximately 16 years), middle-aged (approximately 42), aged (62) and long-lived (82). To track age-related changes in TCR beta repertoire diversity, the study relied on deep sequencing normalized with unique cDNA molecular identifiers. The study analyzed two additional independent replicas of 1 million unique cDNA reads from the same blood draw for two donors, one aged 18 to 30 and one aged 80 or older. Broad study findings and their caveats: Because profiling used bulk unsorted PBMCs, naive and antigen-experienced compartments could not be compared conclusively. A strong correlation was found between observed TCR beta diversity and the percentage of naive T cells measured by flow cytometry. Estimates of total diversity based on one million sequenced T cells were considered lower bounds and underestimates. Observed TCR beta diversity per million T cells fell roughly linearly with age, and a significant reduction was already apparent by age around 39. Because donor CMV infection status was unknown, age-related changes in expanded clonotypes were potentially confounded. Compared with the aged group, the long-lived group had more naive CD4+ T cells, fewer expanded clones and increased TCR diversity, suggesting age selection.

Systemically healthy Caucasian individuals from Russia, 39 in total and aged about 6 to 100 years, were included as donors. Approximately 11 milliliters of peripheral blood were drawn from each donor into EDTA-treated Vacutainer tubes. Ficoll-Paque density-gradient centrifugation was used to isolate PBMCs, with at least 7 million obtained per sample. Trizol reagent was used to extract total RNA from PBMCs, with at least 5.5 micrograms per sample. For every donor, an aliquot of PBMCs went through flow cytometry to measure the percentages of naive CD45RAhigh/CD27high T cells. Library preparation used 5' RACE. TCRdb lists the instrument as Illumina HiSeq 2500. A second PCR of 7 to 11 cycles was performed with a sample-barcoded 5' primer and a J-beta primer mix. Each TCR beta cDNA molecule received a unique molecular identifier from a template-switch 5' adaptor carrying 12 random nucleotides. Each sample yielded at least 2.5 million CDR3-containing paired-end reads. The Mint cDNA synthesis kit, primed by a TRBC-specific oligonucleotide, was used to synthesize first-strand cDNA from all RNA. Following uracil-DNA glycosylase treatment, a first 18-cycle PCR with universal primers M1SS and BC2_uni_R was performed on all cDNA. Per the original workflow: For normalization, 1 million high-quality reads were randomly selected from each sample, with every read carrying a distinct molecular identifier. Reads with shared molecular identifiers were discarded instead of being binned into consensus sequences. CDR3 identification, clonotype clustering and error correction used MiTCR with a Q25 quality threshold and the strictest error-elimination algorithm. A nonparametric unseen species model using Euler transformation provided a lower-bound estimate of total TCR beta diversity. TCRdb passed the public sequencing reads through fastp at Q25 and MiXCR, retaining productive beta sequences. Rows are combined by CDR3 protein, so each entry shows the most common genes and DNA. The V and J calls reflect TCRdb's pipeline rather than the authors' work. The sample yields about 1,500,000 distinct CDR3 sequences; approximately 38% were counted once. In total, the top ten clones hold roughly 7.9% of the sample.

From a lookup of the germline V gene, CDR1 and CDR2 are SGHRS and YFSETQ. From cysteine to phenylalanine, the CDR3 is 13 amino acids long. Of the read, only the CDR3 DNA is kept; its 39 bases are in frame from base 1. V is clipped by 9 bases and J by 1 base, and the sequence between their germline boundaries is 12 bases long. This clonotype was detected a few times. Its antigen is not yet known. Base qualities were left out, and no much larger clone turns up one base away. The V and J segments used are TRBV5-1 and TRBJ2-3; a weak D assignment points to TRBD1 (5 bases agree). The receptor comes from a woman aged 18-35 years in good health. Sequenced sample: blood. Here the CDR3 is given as CATRVSGTDTQYF. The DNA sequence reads TGCGCCACCAGGGTATCGGGCACAGATACGCAGTATTTT.